The clone carrying this TCR beta chain was seen repeatedly, ten times or more. Its antigen is not known. Patients with other autoimmune diseases, uncontrolled infections, pregnancy or lactation were excluded. Germline trimming cut 0 bases from V and 1 base from J; bases unmatched to any gene: 5. From germline, CDR1 is MNHEY and CDR2 SVGAGI. This CDR3 spans 16 amino acids. The data originate from a study of Graves' ophthalmopathy and Graves' hyperthyroidism. Findings of the study overall: Most thyroid clonotypes with frequency above 0.001 were detected in blood too.

Transcripts of RNA were the source for amplifying TCR beta CDR3 regions. A first-round RT-PCR used HTBI primers, followed by a second-round multiplex PCR. Via MiXCR, TCRdb re-called the multiplex PCR reads, giving one row per CDR3 protein. The sample includes 350,000 to 400,000 distinct CDR3 sequences, approximately 20% of them seen just once. The rearrangement joins TRBV6-5 to TRBJ1-1, with 7 bases matching TRBD1. Sequenced sample: peripheral blood. The TCR comes from a young woman with Graves' ophthalmopathy. CDR3 sequence: CASSYSITGENTEAFF. CDR3 sequence (DNA): TGTGCCAGCAGTTACTCGATAACAGGGGAGAACACTGAAGCTTTCTTT.